This is a list of T cell receptor beta chains from one sample in a study of T-cell memory formation after mild COVID-19. One entry per CDR3 protein, called by TCRdb with MiXCR from the 5' RACE reads. Of some 57,000 distinct CDR3 sequences listed, 12% are singletons. Input material: PBMCs or a T cell subset sorted from them (not recorded which). The receptors derive from a man in his late teens or twenties who had mild COVID-19 (a few samples of this study predate the infection). Cell type and time point are not known. CDR3s include the opening cysteine and the closing phenylalanine or tryptophan. A D gene is named only where the DNA matches it firmly. Size tells how often a clone was seen (once, few, many) or the class of an expanded clone, and some rows leave it out.

abundance	v_gene	j_gene	d_gene	CDR3nt	CDR3aa
many	TRBV4-3	TRBJ1-2	NA	TGCGCCAGCAGCCAAGAGGGAAGGGGATTCGATGGCTACACCTTC	CASSQEGRGFDGYTF
many	TRBV24-1	TRBJ2-3	NA	TGTGCCACCAGTGGGAGCACAGATACGCAGTATTTT	CATSGSTDTQYF
NA	TRBV7-9	TRBJ2-3	TRBD2	TGTGCCAGCAGAGGGGGACTAGCGGAACTAGATACGCAGTATTTT	CASRGGLAELDTQYF
few	TRBV7-3	TRBJ2-1	NA	TGTGCCAGCAGCCCGATAGCAGGCTCCTACAATGAGCAGTTCTTC	CASSPIAGSYNEQFF
few	TRBV10-3	TRBJ1-1	NA	TGTGCCATCAGACGTGACGACCTCTACACTGAAGCTTTCTTT	CAIRRDDLYTEAFF
NA	TRBV4-3	TRBJ1-2	NA	TGCGCCAGCAGCCAAGGACAGAACTATGGCTACACCTTC	CASSQGQNYGYTF
many	TRBV4-1	TRBJ2-3	NA	TGCGCCAGCAGCCAAGTCTTTGATACGCAGTATTTT	CASSQVFDTQYF
NA	TRBV11-2	TRBJ1-3	NA	TGTGCCAGCAGCTTAACGGGCACCATATATTTT	CASSLTGTIYF
few	TRBV7-9	TRBJ1-1	TRBD1	TGTGCCAGCAGCTTAGAAGCAGGGGGCTACACTGAAGCTTTCTTT	CASSLEAGGYTEAFF
NA	TRBV20-1	TRBJ2-3	NA	TGCAGTGCTAGAACCCAGACAAGCACAGATACGCAGTATTTT	CSARTQTSTDTQYF
NA	TRBV12-3/TRBV12-4	TRBJ2-5	NA	TGTGCCAGCAGTTTAGATAAGGGCCGCGAGACCCAGTACTTC	CASSLDKGRETQYF
few	TRBV6-6	TRBJ1-5	NA	TGTGCCAGCGGACCCTCGGATAGCAATCAGCCCCAGCATTTT	CASGPSDSNQPQHF
many	TRBV12-3/TRBV12-4	TRBJ2-3	TRBD2	TGTGCTGCGGGGGGGGTCACAGATACGCAGTATTTT	CAAGGVTDTQYF
NA	TRBV10-3	TRBJ2-2	NA	TGTGCCATCACCGAGCGACAGGGAGGCACCGGGGAGCTGTTTTTT	CAITERQGGTGELFF
many	TRBV29-1	TRBJ2-1	NA	TGCAGCGTGGCATTCTCCTACAATGAGCAGTTCTTC	CSVAFSYNEQFF
many	TRBV11-2	TRBJ2-7	NA	TGTGCCAGCAGCTTACCTGGGTGCGAGCAGTACTTC	CASSLPGCEQYF
few	TRBV10-3	TRBJ2-5	NA	TGTGCCATCAGCGAAGGAGGGTCCCAAGAGACCCAGTACTTC	CAISEGGSQETQYF
many	TRBV5-4	TRBJ2-3	TRBD1	TGTGCCAGCAGGGCAGGGGGTGACACAGATACGCAGTATTTT	CASRAGGDTDTQYF
few	TRBV20-1	TRBJ2-4	NA	TGCAGTGCTAGTCAGTTAGCCAAAAACATTCAGTACTTC	CSASQLAKNIQYF
many	TRBV24-1	TRBJ2-7	NA	TGTGCCACCAGTGACTCCGGGACTCCGGGGGAGCAGTACTTC	CATSDSGTPGEQYF
many	TRBV14	TRBJ2-2	NA	TGTGCCAGCAGCCAACGACGGTCCGGGGAGCTGTTTTTT	CASSQRRSGELFF
few	TRBV7-2	TRBJ1-2	NA	TGTGCCAGCAGTACCCCGGGACAAAACTATGGCTACACCTTC	CASSTPGQNYGYTF
many	TRBV2	TRBJ2-1	NA	TGTGCCAGCAGTTTTCCCAATGAGCAGTTCTTC	CASSFPNEQFF
many	TRBV20-1	TRBJ2-1	NA	TGCAGTGCGGAAACCAATTACAATGAGCAGTTCTTC	CSAETNYNEQFF
many	TRBV5-1	TRBJ2-4	TRBD1	TGCGCCAGCAGCGAGAGACAGGGCTTAGCCAAAAACATTCAGTACTTC	CASSERQGLAKNIQYF
few	TRBV21-1	TRBJ2-7	NA	TGTGCCAGCAGTCGACAGGATTCCTACGAGCAGTACTTC	CASSRQDSYEQYF
few	TRBV4-1	TRBJ2-7	NA	TGCGCCAGCAGCCCCCGATCCGGGGTTTACGAGCAGTACTTC	CASSPRSGVYEQYF
few	TRBV19	TRBJ2-1	TRBD1	TGTGCCAGTAGTACCGGACAGGGGGGAGGGTCTGAGCAGTTCTTC	CASSTGQGGGSEQFF
few	TRBV6-5	TRBJ1-1	TRBD1	TGTGCCAGCAGTTTACAGGGGGCGCTTGCTGAAGCTTTCTTT	CASSLQGALAEAFF
many	TRBV18	TRBJ2-1	NA	TGTGCCAGCTCAACCGACTCCAGGGACGAGTTCTTC	CASSTDSRDEFF
few	TRBV10-1	TRBJ2-3	NA	TGCGCCAGCAGTGATCCGGAACGCACAGATACGCAGTATTTT	CASSDPERTDTQYF
NA	TRBV5-1	TRBJ1-1	TRBD1	TGCGCCAGCAGGGGTTCAGTCCGGGACAGGGCTGAAGCTTTCTTT	CASRGSVRDRAEAFF
few	TRBV7-2	TRBJ2-1	TRBD2	TGTGCCAGCAGCCAGGGACTAGCGGGGGCCAATGAGCAGTTCTTC	CASSQGLAGANEQFF
NA	TRBV5-6	TRBJ2-6	TRBD2	TGTGCCAGCAGCCCGGGACTATCCGGGGCCAACGTCCTGACTTTC	CASSPGLSGANVLTF
NA	TRBV5-1	TRBJ2-5	NA	TGCGCCAGCAGCTTGGTCCAGAGAGAAGAGACCCAGTACTTC	CASSLVQREETQYF
few	TRBV7-7	TRBJ2-3	NA	TGTGCCGTCGGAACGGGACTGGGCACAGATACGCAGTATTTT	CAVGTGLGTDTQYF
few	TRBV7-9	TRBJ2-7	TRBD1	TGTGCCAGCAGCCGAACCGGGACAGCGTACGAGCAGTACTTC	CASSRTGTAYEQYF
NA	TRBV2	TRBJ2-7	NA	TGTGCCAGCAGTGATGCCGGCTACGAGCAGTACTTC	CASSDAGYEQYF
NA	TRBV7-8	TRBJ1-2	NA	TGTGCCAGCAGCTATGGGAACTCCGGCTACACCTTC	CASSYGNSGYTF
NA	TRBV5-1	TRBJ1-4	NA	TGCGCCAGCAGCTTGGCGAGGGGCCCTGAAAAACTGTTTTTT	CASSLARGPEKLFF
many	TRBV6-2/TRBV6-3	TRBJ2-7	NA	TGTGCCAGCGGAAGCTCCTACGAGCAGTACTTC	CASGSSYEQYF
few	TRBV18	TRBJ2-3	TRBD2	TGTGCCAGCTCACCAAGGCGGGGGAGCACAGATACGCAGTATTTT	CASSPRRGSTDTQYF
many	TRBV7-2	TRBJ2-1	NA	TGTGCCAGCAGCTCCCGGACGGGGTATGGTGAGCAGTTCTTC	CASSSRTGYGEQFF
few	TRBV28	TRBJ1-6	NA	TGTGCCAGCAGTCTTTTGAGCTCCTATAATTCACCCCTCCACTTT	CASSLLSSYNSPLHF
many	TRBV6-5	TRBJ2-5	NA	TGTGCCAGCAGTAGAGGGATGGGCGTCGGGGAGACCCAGTACTTC	CASSRGMGVGETQYF